The T cell receptor (beta chain) under discussion was sequenced for a study of T cells in Graves' hyperthyroidism and ophthalmopathy. In this sample, this clonotype turned up many times. RNA transcripts yielded amplified TCR beta CDR3 regions. Using the HTBI primer set, a first-round RT-PCR was run on the TCR CDR3. TCRdb fed the multiplex PCR reads into MiXCR, producing one record per CDR3 protein. The sample contains around 520,000 distinct CDR3 sequences, around an eighth of which appear only once. CDR1 and CDR2 (germline): SGHTA, FQGTGA. The CDR3 contains 15 residues. V gave up 1 base and J gave up 2 bases, with 9 bases separating them.

J is TRBJ2-1 and V is TRBV7-3, with D possibly being TRBD1 (6 bases). The sequence was collected from a woman aged 18-35 years with Graves' hyperthyroidism. The sample taken for sequencing was blood. CDR3 nucleotides: TGTGCCAGCAGCTTAAGTCAGGGGCCCTACAATGAGCAGTTCTTC. This gives the protein CASSLSQGPYNEQFF. Supplemented by reference TRBV7-3 and TRBJ2-1, the full variable domain reads GAGVSQTPSNKVTEKGKYVELRCDPISGHTALYWYRQSLGQGPEFLIYFQGTGAADDSGLPNDRFFAVRPEGSVSTLKIQRTERGDSAVYLCASSLSQGPYNEQFFGPGTRLTVL.